The 18 T cell receptor beta chains below all came from one sample that was sequenced in a study of blood T cell repertoires in COVID-19. Sequenced by immunoSEQ multiplex PCR; TCRdb stores in-frame clones only, minus some. The sample comprises 140,000 to 150,000 clones, about 80% of which are singletons, and 3.5% rests with the top ten. Sequences were obtained from peripheral blood. These receptors were collected from a man aged 65-85 years who had recovered from COVID-19.

This clone occurred once. The chain employs TRBV30 and TRBJ1-4, with 9 bases that match TRBD1. Germline CDR1 is GTSNPN and CDR2 is SVGIG (reference sequence). The CDR3 is made up of 14 amino acids. The J segment lost 7 bases and the V segment lost 5 bases, leaving 8 bases of the junction unmatched. Here the CDR3 reads CAWAPGTGSEKLFF. In DNA, the CDR3 is TGTGCCTGGGCCCCCGGGACAGGGAGTGAAAAACTGTTTTTT.

This chain joins TRBV10-2 and TRBJ2-4; D is ambiguous. The germline gives CDR1 WSHSY, CDR2 SAAADI. The CDR3 length is 19 residues. V was cut by 4 bases and J by 1 base, with 23 bases left in between. The CDR3, as DNA: TGCGCCAGCAGTGCCTTGGTTGTATCCGACCTGCGGGCCAAAAACATTCAGTACTTC. It codes for CASSALVVSDLRAKNIQYF.

The chain employs TRBV5-1 and TRBJ2-1; D is possibly TRBD2 (5 bases). CDR3 length: 14 residues. Germline CDR1 and CDR2: SGHRS and YFSETQ. V was pared by 4 bases and J by 4 bases, with 12 bases between. The CDR3 bases are TGCGCCAGCAGCGTGGACTCGTCGTACAATGAGCAGTTCTTC. Translated: CASSVDSSYNEQFF.

The V and J genes are TRBV3-1 (or the pseudogene TRBV3-2) and TRBJ2-5; possibly TRBD1 for D (7 bases). The V gene lost 6 bases and the J gene lost 1 base, with 9 bases spanning the gap. CDR3 size: 13 residues. Germline assignment: CDR1 LGHDT and CDR2 YNNKEL (reference sequence). The CDR3 DNA is TGTGCCAGCAGTCAGGGGGGCCAAGAGACCCAGTACTTC. It is translated as CASSQGGQETQYF.

The rearrangement links TRBV11-2 to TRBJ2-1; 13 bases match TRBD2. The V and J ends lost 5 bases and 7 bases, in that order; junction bases with no gene match: 8. Germline values: CDR1 SGHAT, CDR2 FQNNGV. The CDR3 covers 16 residues. The CDR3 region has the DNA TGTGCCAGCAGCATCCTGACTAGCGGGAGGTGGAATGAGCAGTTCTTC. Protein product: CASSILTSGRWNEQFF.

The chain recombines TRBV5-1 with TRBJ2-5, with 8 positions matching TRBD1. Trimming cost V 2 bases and J 5 bases; bases outside gene matches: 5. Germline CDR1 reads SGHRS; CDR2 reads YFSETQ. The CDR3 is 14 amino acids. CDR3 sequence reads: CASSLLTGEETQYF. CDR3 sequence (DNA): TGCGCCAGCAGCTTACTGACAGGGGAGGAGACCCAGTACTTC.

This clone was seen a single time. This chain links TRBV18 with TRBJ2-3; no clear D. Per the germline V gene, CDR1 is KGHSH and CDR2 is LQKENI. V was shortened by 3 bases and J by 2 bases, with 12 bases between the two germline ends. The CDR3 is 15 amino acids. CDR3 residues: CASSPGSPDTDTQYF. CDR3 nucleotide sequence: TGTGCCAGCTCACCGGGCAGCCCCGACACAGATACGCAGTATTTT.

J is TRBJ1-2 and V is TRBV11-2; 11 bases are shared with TRBD1. The CDR3 extends over 14 amino acids. V gave up 3 bases and J gave up 3 bases; unmatched junction bases: 0. The germline V gene has CDR1 SGHAT and CDR2 FQNNGV. CDR3 sequence: CASSLGQGDYGYTF. The CDR3 nucleotides read TGTGCCAGCAGCTTGGGACAGGGGGACTATGGCTACACCTTC.

The chain has TRBV27 and TRBJ2-1; 9 nucleotides line up with TRBD2. This CDR3 is 13 amino acids long. Losses at the gene ends were 9 bases for V and 7 bases for J; bases not matched to a gene: 7. Germline CDR1 and CDR2: MNHEY and SMNVEV (reference sequence). CDR3 loop: CASISGSANEQFF. The CDR3 coding sequence is TGTGCCAGTATTAGCGGGAGTGCAAATGAGCAGTTCTTC.

The rearrangement uses TRBV5-6 and TRBJ2-5; D might be TRBD1 (6 bases). Germline CDR1 and CDR2: SGHDT and YYEEEE. The V end was cut by 1 base, the J end by 1 base, with 8 bases between. The CDR3 is 14 residues long. The CDR3 spells CASSLLGGQETQYF. The CDR3 DNA sequence: TGTGCCAGCAGCTTGTTAGGGGGCCAAGAGACCCAGTACTTC.

The chain has TRBV5-1 and TRBJ2-7, with TRBD2 matching over 10 bases. Germline V gene data show CDR1 as SGHRS and CDR2 as YFSETQ. This CDR3 comprises 15 residues. V was clipped by 0 bases and J by 5 bases; unmatched bases: 5. CDR3 in amino acids: CASSLDLAGVDEQYF. CDR3 sequence (DNA): TGCGCCAGCAGCTTGGATCTAGCGGGAGTCGACGAGCAGTACTTC.

The V gene is TRBV30, the J gene TRBJ1-1; D is unresolved. V lost 8 bases and J 0 bases, leaving 10 bases between the germline ends. This CDR3 contains 12 residues. Germline CDR1 reads GTSNPN; CDR2 reads SVGIG (reference sequence). CDR3 coding DNA: TGTGCCAGAGGCCGCTTGAACACTGAAGCTTTCTTT. Amino acids: CARGRLNTEAFF.

This chain joins TRBV4-1 and TRBJ2-7, with 7 bases identical to TRBD2. Germline CDR1 MGHRA, CDR2 YSYEKL. The junction had 6 bases not matched to a gene; V was cut back by 0 bases and J by 1 base. CDR3 length: 16 residues. The CDR3 sequence: CASSQDGASGSYEQYF. The CDR3 DNA is TGCGCCAGCAGCCAAGATGGAGCTAGCGGTTCCTACGAGCAGTACTTC.

A few counts support this clone. This chain's CDR3 is CASSPQGTKRDGYTF. In DNA form, the CDR3 reads TGTGCCAGCAGTCCCCAGGGGACCAAACGTGATGGCTACACCTTC. The rearrangement uses TRBV6-5 and TRBJ1-2, with D maybe TRBD1 (6 bases). Per germline, CDR1 MNHEY and CDR2 SVGAGI. The CDR3 spans 15 residues. Between the trimmed V and J ends, which lost 5 bases and 6 bases, there was a span of 19 bases.

The rearrangement links TRBV18 to TRBJ2-1; 13 nucleotides match TRBD2. V was pared by 5 bases and J by 3 bases, with 4 bases of the junction left unmatched. Germline V gene data show CDR1 as KGHSH and CDR2 as LQKENI. The CDR3 runs 16 residues. CDR3 residues: CASSGTSGDLYNEQFF. Written as DNA, the CDR3 is TGTGCCAGCTCAGGGACTAGCGGGGACCTCTACAATGAGCAGTTCTTC.

This clone came up a few times. The V call is TRBV3-1 (or the pseudogene TRBV3-2), the J call TRBJ2-2, with TRBD2 matching over 12 bases. This CDR3 comprises 16 residues. With V trimmed by 5 bases and J by 2 bases, 3 bases remained unmatched. The V gene's germline CDR1 is LGHDT and CDR2 YNNKEL (reference sequence). Here the CDR3 reads CASSDGLAGNTGELFF. For the CDR3, the DNA is TGTGCCAGCAGCGACGGACTAGCGGGAAACACCGGGGAGCTGTTTTTT.

The CDR3 loop reads CASSPRAGGAGTDTQYF. The CDR3 DNA reads as TGCGCCAGCAGCCCAAGGGCGGGAGGCGCGGGCACAGATACGCAGTATTTT. The rearrangement joins TRBV10-2 to TRBJ2-3; TRBD2 matches 8 bases. After removal of 6 bases from V and 1 base from J, the junction contained 12 bases not matched to a gene. Germline CDR1 and CDR2: WSHSY and SAAADI. The CDR3 covers 17 residues.

The V and J genes are TRBV27 and TRBJ2-7; TRBD2 agrees at 11 bases. Per the germline V gene, CDR1 is MNHEY and CDR2 is SMNVEV (reference sequence). Trimming took 0 bases from V and 2 from J; bases not matched to a gene: 3. The CDR3 covers 16 residues. CDR3 protein: CASSLSSGRAAYEQYF. The CDR3 bases are TGTGCCAGCAGTTTATCTAGCGGGAGGGCAGCCTACGAGCAGTACTTC.